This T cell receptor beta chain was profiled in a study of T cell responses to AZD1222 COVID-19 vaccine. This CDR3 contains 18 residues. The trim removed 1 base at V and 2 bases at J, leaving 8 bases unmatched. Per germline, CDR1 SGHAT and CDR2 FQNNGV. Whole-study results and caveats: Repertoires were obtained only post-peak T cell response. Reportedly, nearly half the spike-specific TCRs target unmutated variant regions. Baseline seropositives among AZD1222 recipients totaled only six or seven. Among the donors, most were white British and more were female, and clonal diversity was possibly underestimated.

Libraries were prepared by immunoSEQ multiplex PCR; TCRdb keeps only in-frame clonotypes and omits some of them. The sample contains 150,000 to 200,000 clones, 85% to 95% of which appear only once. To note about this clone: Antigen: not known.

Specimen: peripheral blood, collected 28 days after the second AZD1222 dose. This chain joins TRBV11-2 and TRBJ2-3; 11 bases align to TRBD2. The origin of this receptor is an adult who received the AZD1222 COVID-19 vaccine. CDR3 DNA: TGTGCCAGCAGCTTAGGTCAGATAGCGGGGGGGGTCACAGATACGCAGTATTTT. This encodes CASSLGQIAGGVTDTQYF.